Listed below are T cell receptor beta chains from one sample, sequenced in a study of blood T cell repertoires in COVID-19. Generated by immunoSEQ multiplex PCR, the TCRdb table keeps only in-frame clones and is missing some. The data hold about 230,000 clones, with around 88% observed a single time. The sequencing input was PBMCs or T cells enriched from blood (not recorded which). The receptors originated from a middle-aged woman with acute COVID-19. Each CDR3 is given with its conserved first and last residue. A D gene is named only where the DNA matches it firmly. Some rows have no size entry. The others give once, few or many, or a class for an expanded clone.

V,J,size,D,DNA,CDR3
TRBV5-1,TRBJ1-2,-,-,TGCGCCAGCAGCTTGAAGGGAGGCTATGGCTACACCTTC,CASSLKGGYGYTF
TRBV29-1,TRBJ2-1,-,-,TGCAGCGTTGGCGACTATCTTGAGCAGTTCTTC,CSVGDYLEQFF
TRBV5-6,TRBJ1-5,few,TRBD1,TGTGCCAGCAGCTTGGATCAGGGGGTCAATCAGCCCCAGCATTTT,CASSLDQGVNQPQHF
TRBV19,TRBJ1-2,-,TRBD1,TGTGCCAGTAGTAGAGGGACAGGGGTGAACTATGGCTACACCTTC,CASSRGTGVNYGYTF
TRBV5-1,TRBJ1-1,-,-,TGCGCCAGCAGCTTGCAGGGTTGGAACACTGAAGCTTTCTTT,CASSLQGWNTEAFF
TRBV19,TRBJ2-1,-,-,TGTGCCAGTAGTATAATAGGAGGGAGCGGGCGCAATGAGCAGTTCTTC,CASSIIGGSGRNEQFF
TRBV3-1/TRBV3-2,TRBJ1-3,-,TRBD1,TGTGCCAGCAGCCCCCGGGACAGGGTCGGAAACACCATATATTTT,CASSPRDRVGNTIYF
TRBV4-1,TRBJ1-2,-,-,TGCGCCAGCAGCCAAGGGCAGGGCTACACCTTC,CASSQGQGYTF
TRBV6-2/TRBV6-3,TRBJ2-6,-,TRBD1,TGTGCCAGCAGTCCCAGGGGGCTTGGTGGGGCCAACGTCCTGACTTTC,CASSPRGLGGANVLTF
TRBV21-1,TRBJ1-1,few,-,TGTGCCAGCAGCAACAGAGGCACTGAAGCTTTCTTT,CASSNRGTEAFF
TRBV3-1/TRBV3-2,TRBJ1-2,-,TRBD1,TGTGCCAGCAGCCAAGAGTCATCGCAGGGGGGTGGCTACACCTTC,CASSQESSQGGGYTF
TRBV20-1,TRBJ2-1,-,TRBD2,TGCAGTGCCAGTAATAGCGGGAGGGGTTCCTACAATGAGCAGTTCTTC,CSASNSGRGSYNEQFF
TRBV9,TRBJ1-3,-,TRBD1,TGTGCCAGCAGCGTAGACGGACAGGGGGGACTCGTGAACACCATATATTTT,CASSVDGQGGLVNTIYF
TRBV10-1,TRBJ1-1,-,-,TGCGCCAGCAGTGAGGACCCACAGGGACCATGGAACACTGAAGCTTTCTTT,CASSEDPQGPWNTEAFF
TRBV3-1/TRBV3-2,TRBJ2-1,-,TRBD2,TGTGCCAGCAGCCCTGGGACTAGCGGGATGAATGAGCAGTTCTTC,CASSPGTSGMNEQFF
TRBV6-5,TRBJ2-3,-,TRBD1,TGTGCCAGCAGTCCCCGGGACAGGGGCCCAGATACGCAGTATTTT,CASSPRDRGPDTQYF
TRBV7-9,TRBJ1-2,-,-,TGTGCCAGCAGCTCCGGGGGGGGAGAGGTCGGCTACACCTTC,CASSSGGGEVGYTF
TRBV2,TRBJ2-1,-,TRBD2,TGTGCCAGCAGTTCACCGGGACTAGCGGGAGATGAGCAGTTCTTC,CASSSPGLAGDEQFF
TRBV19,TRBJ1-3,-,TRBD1,TGTGCCAGTAGTATGAGAGGACCGGGACAGGGTCTATCTGGAAACACCATATATTTT,CASSMRGPGQGLSGNTIYF
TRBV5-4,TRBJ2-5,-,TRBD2,TGTGCCAGCAGCTTGGGGATTAGCGGGGGCAATCGAGAGACCCAGTACTTC,CASSLGISGGNRETQYF